Shown below are 25 T cell receptor beta chains from a single sample sequenced in a study of T cell repertoires in cytomegalovirus infection. TCRdb used MiXCR to reprocess the reads, holding one entry per CDR3 protein. The table includes about 130,000 distinct CDR3 sequences, 7% to 9.5% detected once. The sample consisted of PBMCs. These receptors all come from a human donor in good health (CMV status not recorded). Some clones in this sample may be carry-over from other donors' samples.

This clonotype was recorded many times. J is TRBJ1-2 and V is TRBV7-2; D gene uncertain. Germline CDR1 SGHTA, CDR2 FQGNSA. V was cut by 5 bases and J by 6 bases, with 16 bases left in between. The CDR3 length is 14 residues. In DNA form, the CDR3 reads TGTGCCAGCAGCACCGCAGGCACCATCCATGGCTACACCTTC. Its protein is CASSTAGTIHGYTF. The full variable domain, rest sourced from reference TRBV7-2 and TRBJ1-2, is GAGVSQSPSNKVTEKGKDVELRCDPISGHTALYWYRQSLGQGLEFLIYFQGNSAPDKSGLPSDRFSAERTGGSVSTLTIQRTQQEDSAVYLCASSTAGTIHGYTFGSGTRLTVV.

The table lists this clonotype with many counts. CDR3 in DNA: TGTGCCAGCAGCGGAAGGATGCGGGGAGAGGACACCGGGGAGCTGTTTTTT. This codes for CASSGRMRGEDTGELFF. This chain joins TRBV7-2 and TRBJ2-2, with a tentative D call TRBD2 (6 bases). The V end was cut by 5 bases, the J end by 3 bases, with 19 bases between. CDR1 is SGHTA, CDR2 FQGNSA, per germline. This CDR3 is 17 amino acids long. Complete variable domain (other parts from reference TRBV7-2 and TRBJ2-2): GAGVSQSPSNKVTEKGKDVELRCDPISGHTALYWYRQSLGQGLEFLIYFQGNSAPDKSGLPSDRFSAERTGGSVSTLTIQRTQQEDSAVYLCASSGRMRGEDTGELFFGEGSRLTVL.

This clonotype was detected ten times or more. The chain joins TRBV14 to TRBJ1-2; D gene unclear. From germline, CDR1 is SGHDN and CDR2 FVKESK. The CDR3 spans 13 residues. Deletions cut 1 base from V and 5 bases from J, with 8 bases between. The CDR3 DNA is TGTGCCAGCAGCCAAGGGTACGGGTATGGCTACACCTTC. It specifies CASSQGYGYGYTF.

Turning to this clonotype: This may be a read error, as it is one base from a much larger clone. The rearrangement joins TRBV29-1 to TRBJ1-1; perhaps TRBD1 as D (5 bases). Germline loops: CDR1 SQVTM, CDR2 ANQGSEA. This CDR3 is built from 12 residues. Here the CDR3 DNA reads TGCAGCGTTGGTAAGGGGAACACTAAAGCTTTCTTT. Protein product: CSVGKGNTKAFF.

In this sample, this clonotype turned up many times. The rearrangement joins TRBV29-1 to TRBJ1-5, with unresolved D. CDR1 is SQVTM, CDR2 ANQGSEA, per germline. This CDR3 is built from 13 residues. Trimming stripped 1 base from V and 4 bases from J, with 8 bases between. CDR3 nucleotides: TGCAGCGTTGAAGTGACGGTTAATCAGCCCCAGCATTTT. This sequence encodes CSVEVTVNQPQHF.

The J gene is TRBJ1-5, the V gene TRBV2; D not certain. CDR1 SNHLY and CDR2 FYNNEI come from the germline V gene. Trimming stripped 4 bases from V and 4 bases from J, with 5 bases between. The CDR3 totals 12 residues. This CDR3 is CASSGSNQPQHF. CDR3 sequence (DNA): TGTGCCAGCAGTGGGTCAAATCAGCCCCAGCATTTT. The full variable domain, its missing parts supplied by reference TRBV2 and TRBJ1-5, is EPEVTQTPSHQVTQMGQEVILRCVPISNHLYFYWYRQILGQKVEFLVSFYNNEISEKSEIFDDQFSVERPDGSNFTLKIRSTKLEDSAMYFCASSGSNQPQHFGDGTRLSIL.

This clonotype was seen a single time. The CDR3 coding sequence is TGCAGCGTTGACAGGGGATTCACCGGGGAGCTGTTTTTT. Translating gives CSVDRGFTGELFF. This sequence joins TRBV29-1 and TRBJ2-2; the D gene is possibly TRBD1 (6 bases). Trimming took 3 bases from V and 4 from J, leaving 9 bases between them. This CDR3 is built from 13 residues. Germline V CDR1 and CDR2: SQVTM, ANQGSEA.

This clonotype was picked up many times. The rearrangement joins TRBV11-2 to TRBJ1-3; D remains unclear. Germline CDR1 and CDR2: SGHAT and FQNNGV. V lost 5 bases, J lost 3 bases, and 14 bases lay in between. The CDR3 consists of 15 residues. CDR3 residues: CASSPKRRFGNTIYF. In DNA form, the CDR3 reads TGTGCCAGCAGCCCTAAGCGTCGGTTTGGAAACACCATATATTTT.

This clonotype occurred a few times. The chain uses TRBV20-1 and TRBJ1-2; TRBD1 is a possible D gene (6 bases). V was cut by 6 bases and J by 1 base, with 18 bases left in between. The CDR3 consists of 15 residues. CDR1 and CDR2 (germline): DFQATT, SNEGSKA (reference sequence). The CDR3 region is CSAKSPGQINYGYTF. The DNA for the CDR3 is TGCAGTGCCAAATCGCCGGGACAAATTAACTATGGCTACACCTTC.

As for this clonotype: This may come from a read error, since a much larger clone is one base off. The chain recombines TRBV20-1 with TRBJ1-1, with D uncertain. CDR1 and CDR2 from the germline V gene are DFQATT and SNEGSKA (reference sequence). The CDR3 totals 12 residues. The DNA of the CDR3 is TGCGGTGCTCGCCCTTCGTGGACTGAAGCTTTCTTT. As protein: CGARPSWTEAFF.

This clonotype was recorded many times. The rearrangement links TRBV6-5 to TRBJ1-2; 7 nucleotides match TRBD1. The ends lost 6 bases at V and 4 bases at J; junction bases unmatched: 8. This CDR3 spans 14 amino acids. Germline values: CDR1 MNHEY, CDR2 SVGAGI. CDR3 coding DNA: TGTGCCAGCAGGCCGGGGACAGCGGCCTATGGCTACACCTTC. It specifies CASRPGTAAYGYTF.

This clonotype showed up many times. V gene TRBV5-5 combines with J gene TRBJ2-5; tentatively, D is TRBD2 (5 bases). Trimming cost V 4 bases and J 1 base, with 11 bases left between them. Per the germline V gene, CDR1 is SGHKS and CDR2 is YYEKEE (reference sequence). The length of the CDR3 is 14 residues. The CDR3 protein is CASSPAGIQETQYF. CDR3 coding DNA: TGTGCCAGCAGCCCGGCGGGCATCCAAGAGACCCAGTACTTC.

This clonotype was detected ten times or more. The chain couples TRBV28 to TRBJ2-5; 9 bases line up with TRBD1. Germline trimming cut 6 bases from V and 5 bases from J; bases unmatched to any gene: 10. The length of the CDR3 is 15 residues. Per the germline V gene, CDR1 is MDHEN and CDR2 is SYDVKM. The CDR3 DNA follows: TGTGCCAGCAGAAAACCACAGGGGGCCGGGGAGACCCAGTACTTC. It translates to CASRKPQGAGETQYF.

This clonotype has a count of ten or more. This chain connects TRBV5-4 to TRBJ1-1; 12 bases are shared with TRBD1. The CDR3 is 15 residues long. Germline-derived CDR1 and CDR2 are SGHNT and YYREEE (reference sequence). Unmatched junction bases numbered 4, after V lost 3 bases and J lost 4 bases. The CDR3, as DNA: TGTGCCAGCAGCTGGGGACAGGGGGCAATCACTGAAGCTTTCTTT. Its protein is CASSWGQGAITEAFF. The full variable domain, rest sourced from reference TRBV5-4 and TRBJ1-1, is ETGVTQSPTHLIKTRGQQVTLRCSSQSGHNTVSWYQQALGQGPQFIFQYYREEENGRGNFPPRFSGLQFPNYSSELNVNALELDDSALYLCASSWGQGAITEAFFGQGTRLTVV.

The chain has TRBV4-2 and TRBJ1-1; no definite D call. Germline V gives CDR1 LGHNA, CDR2 YNFKEQ. Deletions cut 6 bases from V and 0 bases from J, with 8 bases between. The CDR3 totals 13 residues. The CDR3: CASRVNLNTEAFF. The CDR3 DNA reads TGTGCCAGCAGGGTAAACTTGAACACTGAAGCTTTCTTT.

Many counts were recorded for this clonotype. The gene calls are TRBV7-9 and TRBJ1-6; D is uncertain. This CDR3 region has 14 residues. Germline CDR1 is SEHNR and CDR2 is FQNEAQ (reference sequence). Trimming removed 1 base at V and 8 bases at J, with 9 bases between. Written as DNA, the CDR3 is TGTGCCAGCAGCTTAGACAGCTCATATTCACCCCTCCACTTT. This sequence encodes CASSLDSSYSPLHF.

In this sample, this clonotype turned up many times. The genes are TRBV7-2 and TRBJ2-3, with 11 bases fitting TRBD2. The CDR3 totals 16 residues. The germline V gene encodes CDR1 SGHTA and CDR2 FQGNSA. Trimming removed 5 bases from V and 6 bases from J; junction bases left unmatched: 10. As DNA, the CDR3 is TGTGCCAGCAGCACCCGGACTAGCGGGTCCTGGGATACGCAGTATTTT. It translates to CASSTRTSGSWDTQYF.

This clonotype was counted many times. The genes are TRBV7-2 and TRBJ2-3; D possibly corresponds to TRBD2 (7 bases). The CDR3 covers 15 residues. Trimming took off 2 bases at V and 2 bases at J, with 11 bases between the two ends. In germline, CDR1 is SGHTA, CDR2 FQGNSA. The CDR3 sequence: CASSLIGGHTDTQYF. As DNA, the CDR3 is TGTGCCAGCAGCTTAATCGGGGGGCACACAGATACGCAGTATTTT.

The chain is built from TRBV6-6 and TRBJ2-7, with TRBD1 identical over 9 bases. J lost 6 bases, V lost 6 bases, and 6 bases had no gene match. The CDR3 loop spans 13 amino acids. Germline values: CDR1 MNHNY, CDR2 SVGAGI (reference sequence). Here the CDR3 reads CASSRDRVGEQYF. The CDR3 bases are TGTGCCAGCAGCCGGGACAGGGTTGGCGAGCAGTACTTC.

This clonotype was recorded many times. This chain links TRBV7-3 with TRBJ2-1; D is ambiguous. CDR3 size: 11 residues. V was cut by 2 bases and J by 11 bases, with 7 bases left in between. CDR1 and CDR2 (germline): SGHTA, FQGTGA. As DNA, the CDR3 is TGTGCCAGCAGCTTAGGTTCCCAGCAGTTCTTC. Protein product: CASSLGSQQFF.

Many counts were recorded for this clonotype. The chain is built from TRBV7-9 and TRBJ1-5; 9 bases line up with TRBD1. Unmatched junction bases numbered 6, after V lost 3 bases and J lost 9 bases. This CDR3 is 14 amino acids long. Looked up from germline, CDR1 is SEHNR and CDR2 is FQNEAQ (reference sequence). CDR3 nucleotides: TGTGCCAGCAGCTTGGGGACAGGGCTAGTGCCCCAGCATTTT. Translation gives CASSLGTGLVPQHF.

This clonotype was seen repeatedly, ten times or more. Here the CDR3 reads CASSSLSPGRGEKLFF. The DNA for the CDR3 is TGTGCCAGCAGTTCCCTTTCCCCAGGGCGAGGAGAAAAACTGTTTTTT. The chain employs TRBV12-3 or TRBV12-4 and TRBJ1-4; maybe TRBD1 (5 bases). The CDR3 covers 16 residues. Trimming cost V 4 bases and J 8 bases, with 20 bases left between them.

There are many counts of this clonotype. The chain uses TRBV5-1 and TRBJ1-2, with D possibly being TRBD1 (5 bases). The CDR3 consists of 14 residues. Trimming left V 1 base short and J 3 bases short, with 10 bases between. Germline assignment: CDR1 SGHRS and CDR2 YFSETQ. CDR3 sequence reads: CASSLSGEDYGYTF. The CDR3 DNA follows: TGCGCCAGCAGCTTGTCGGGGGAAGACTATGGCTACACCTTC.

The V gene is TRBV29-1, the J gene TRBJ2-7, with D unclear. The CDR3 covers 14 residues. The V end was cut by 6 bases, the J end by 0 bases, with 15 bases between. CDR1 and CDR2 (germline): SQVTM, ANQGSEA. CDR3 sequence: CSVKSAAVSYEQYF. The CDR3 DNA reads as TGCAGCGTCAAATCGGCGGCAGTCTCCTACGAGCAGTACTTC.

Ten or more counts support this clonotype. This chain uses TRBV12-3 or TRBV12-4 with TRBJ1-3, with D possibly being TRBD1 (6 bases). This CDR3 comprises 14 residues. Trimming removed 3 bases from V and 1 base from J, with 7 bases in between. The CDR3 loop is CASSLGTSGNTIYF. The CDR3 bases are TGTGCCAGCAGTTTGGGGACATCTGGAAACACCATATATTTT.